The TCR beta chain described here comes from a study of PD-L1 blockade in urothelial cancer. Study-level background: Administration of atezolizumab to patients began at some point between 2013 and 2015, at 1,200 mg intravenously every 3 weeks. Most of the roughly 30 patients were men whose urothelial cancer was bladder-origin. Patients arrived having already received 0 to 3 prior chemotherapy regimens. Study conclusions and caveats: Tumor-associated blood clones were expanded more by durable-benefit patients at 3 weeks.

Time point: pretreatment peripheral blood. Profiling relied on immunoSEQ multiplex PCR, and the TCRdb table lists in-frame clones only, not all of them. This table has 45,000 to 50,000 clones, 82% appearing once. This clone was recorded only once. The antigen remains unidentified. Germline lookup yields CDR1 SGHRS and CDR2 YFSETQ. V trimming: 4 bases; J trimming: 1 base; junction bases outside the gene matches: 8. The CDR3 spans 16 residues. The sample in question was PBMCs, obtained around atezolizumab (anti-PD-L1) treatment. This chain uses TRBV5-1 with TRBJ2-5; 9 bases align to TRBD2. The clonotype comes from a man aged 45 to 65 with urothelial cancer. The CDR3 is CASSTSGRGGQETQYF. The CDR3 bases are TGCGCCAGCAGCACTTCCGGGCGGGGGGGCCAAGAGACCCAGTACTTC. The full variable domain, with the rest looked up from reference TRBV5-1 and TRBJ2-5, is KAGVTQTPRYLIKTRGQQVTLSCSPISGHRSVSWYQQTPGQGLQFLFEYFSETQRNKGNFPGRFSGRQFSNSRSEMNVSTLELGDSALYLCASSTSGRGGQETQYFGPGTRLLVL.